This T cell receptor (beta chain) came from a study of cytomegalovirus exposure and HLA in healthy donors. Broader study findings: Investigators reported 164 TCR beta chains as tied to cytomegalovirus. In vitro experiments confirmed that a few CMV-associated chains were specific for CMV antigens. Across donors, most TCRs were seen rarely, yet some public ones were widespread.

On this clone itself: What it recognizes is unknown.

Measured with immunoSEQ multiplex PCR; TCRdb has only the in-frame clones, and not every one. Of 95,000 to 150,000 clones detected, roughly 93% appear once; the ten largest clones hold more than 0.9%. The source of this sequence is a woman under 30 in good health and CMV-seronegative. Sequenced: PBMCs.

CDR3: CASSLRRGDEQFF. CDR3 nucleotides: TGTGCCAGCAGCTTGAGGAGAGGCGATGAGCAGTTCTTC. The gene calls are TRBV7-9 and TRBJ2-1; D uncertain. V lost 3 bases to trimming and J lost 8 bases, with 11 bases between them. This CDR3 is built from 13 residues. CDR1 SEHNR and CDR2 FQNEAQ come from the germline V gene (reference sequence).